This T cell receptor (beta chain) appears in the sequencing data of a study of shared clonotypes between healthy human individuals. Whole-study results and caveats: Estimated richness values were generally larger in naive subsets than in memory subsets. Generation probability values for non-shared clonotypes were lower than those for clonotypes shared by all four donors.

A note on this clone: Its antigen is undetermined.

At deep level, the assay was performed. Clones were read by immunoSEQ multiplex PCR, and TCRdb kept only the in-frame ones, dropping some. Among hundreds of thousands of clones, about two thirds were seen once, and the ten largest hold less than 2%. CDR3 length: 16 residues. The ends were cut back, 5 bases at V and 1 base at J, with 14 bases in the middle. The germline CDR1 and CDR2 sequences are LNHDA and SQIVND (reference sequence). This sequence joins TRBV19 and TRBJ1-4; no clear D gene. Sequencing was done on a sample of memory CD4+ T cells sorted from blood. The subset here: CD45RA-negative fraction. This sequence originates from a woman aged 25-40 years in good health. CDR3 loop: CASSLGSGKTNEKLFF. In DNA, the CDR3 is TGTGCCAGTAGTTTGGGGTCCGGAAAAACTAATGAAAAACTGTTTTTT. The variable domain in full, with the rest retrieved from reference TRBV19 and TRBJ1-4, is DGGITQSPKYLFRKEGQNVTLSCEQNLNHDAMYWYRQDPGQGLRLIYYSQIVNDFQKGDIAEGYSVSREKKESFPLTVTSAQKNPTAFYLCASSLGSGKTNEKLFFGSGTQLSVL.